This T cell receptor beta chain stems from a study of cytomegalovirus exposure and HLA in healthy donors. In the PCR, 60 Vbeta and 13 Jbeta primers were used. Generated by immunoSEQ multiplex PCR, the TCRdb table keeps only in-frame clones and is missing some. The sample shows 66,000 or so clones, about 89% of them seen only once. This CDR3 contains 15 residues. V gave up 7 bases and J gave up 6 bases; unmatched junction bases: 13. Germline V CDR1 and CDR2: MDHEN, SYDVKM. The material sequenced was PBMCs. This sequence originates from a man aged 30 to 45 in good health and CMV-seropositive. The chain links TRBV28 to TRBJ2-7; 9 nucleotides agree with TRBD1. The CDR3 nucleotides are TGTGCCAGCATCCTGTCCGGGACAGGGCGACGCGAGCAGTACTTC. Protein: CASILSGTGRREQYF.